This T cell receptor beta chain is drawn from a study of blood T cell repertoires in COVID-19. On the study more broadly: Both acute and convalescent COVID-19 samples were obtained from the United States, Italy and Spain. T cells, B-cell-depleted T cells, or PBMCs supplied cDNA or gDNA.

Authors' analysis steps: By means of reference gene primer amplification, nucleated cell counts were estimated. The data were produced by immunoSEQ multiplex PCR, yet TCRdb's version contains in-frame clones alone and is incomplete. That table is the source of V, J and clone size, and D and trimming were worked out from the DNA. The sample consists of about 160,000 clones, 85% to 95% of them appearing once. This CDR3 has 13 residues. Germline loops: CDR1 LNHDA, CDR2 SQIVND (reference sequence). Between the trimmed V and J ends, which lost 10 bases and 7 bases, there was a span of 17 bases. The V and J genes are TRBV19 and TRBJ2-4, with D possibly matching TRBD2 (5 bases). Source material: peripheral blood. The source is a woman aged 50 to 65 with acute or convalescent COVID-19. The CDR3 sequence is CATSEGQRNIQYF. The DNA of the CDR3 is TGTGCCACCTCAGAGGGCCAAAGGAACATTCAGTACTTC.